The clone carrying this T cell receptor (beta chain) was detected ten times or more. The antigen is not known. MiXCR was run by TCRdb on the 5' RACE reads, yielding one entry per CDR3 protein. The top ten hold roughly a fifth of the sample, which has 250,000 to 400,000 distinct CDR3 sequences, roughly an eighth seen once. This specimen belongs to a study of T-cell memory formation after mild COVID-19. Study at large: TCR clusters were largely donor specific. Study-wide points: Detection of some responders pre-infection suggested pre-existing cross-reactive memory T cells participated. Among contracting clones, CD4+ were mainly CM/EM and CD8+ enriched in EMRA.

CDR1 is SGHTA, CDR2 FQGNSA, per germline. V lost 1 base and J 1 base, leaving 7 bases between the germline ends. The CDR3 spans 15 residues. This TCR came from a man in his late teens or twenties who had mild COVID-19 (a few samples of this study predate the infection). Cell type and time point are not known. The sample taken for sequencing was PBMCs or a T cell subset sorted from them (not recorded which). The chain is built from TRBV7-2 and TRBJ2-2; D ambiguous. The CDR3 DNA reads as TGTGCCAGCAGCTTAGTTTGGGGGAACACCGGGGAGCTGTTTTTT. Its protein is CASSLVWGNTGELFF.